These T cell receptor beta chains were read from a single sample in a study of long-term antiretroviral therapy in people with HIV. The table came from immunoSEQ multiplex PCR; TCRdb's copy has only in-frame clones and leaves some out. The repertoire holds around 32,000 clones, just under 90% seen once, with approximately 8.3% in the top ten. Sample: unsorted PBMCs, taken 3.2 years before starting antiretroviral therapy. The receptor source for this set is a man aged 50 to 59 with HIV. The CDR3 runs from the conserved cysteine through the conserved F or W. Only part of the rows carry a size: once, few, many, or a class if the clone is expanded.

CDR3aa: CASSLLGRDEQFF; v_gene: TRBV5-6; len: 13; j_gene: TRBJ2-1; abundance: once
CDR3aa: CASSLTSGGAIPADTQYF; v_gene: TRBV7-9; len: 18; j_gene: TRBJ2-3; abundance: once
CDR3aa: CASSLDGRQETQYF; v_gene: TRBV11-3; len: 14; j_gene: TRBJ2-5; abundance: -
CDR3aa: CASSLQQGETGELFF; v_gene: TRBV7-3; len: 15; j_gene: TRBJ2-2; abundance: -
CDR3aa: CASSRTGGVYEQFF; v_gene: TRBV19; len: 14; j_gene: TRBJ2-1; abundance: -
CDR3aa: CASSLALAGDNEQYF; v_gene: TRBV5-1; len: 15; j_gene: TRBJ2-7; abundance: -
CDR3aa: CASSLTSGIYTQYF; v_gene: TRBV5-4; len: 14; j_gene: TRBJ2-3; abundance: -
CDR3aa: CASSLAWGAGQETQYF; v_gene: TRBV5-1; len: 16; j_gene: TRBJ2-5; abundance: -
CDR3aa: CASSPLGVSAEWSNQPQHF; v_gene: TRBV4-1; len: 19; j_gene: TRBJ1-5; abundance: -
CDR3aa: CASSRGGIGSYEQYF; v_gene: TRBV6-1; len: 15; j_gene: TRBJ2-7; abundance: -
CDR3aa: CASSTGGSGTGELFF; v_gene: TRBV5-1; len: 15; j_gene: TRBJ2-2; abundance: -
CDR3aa: CASSQGVRTAGEYNEQFF; v_gene: TRBV4-1; len: 18; j_gene: TRBJ2-1; abundance: -
CDR3aa: CASSYSQGRTEAFF; v_gene: TRBV6-5; len: 14; j_gene: TRBJ1-1; abundance: -
CDR3aa: CASIGTSGRLEQFF; v_gene: TRBV19; len: 14; j_gene: TRBJ2-1; abundance: -
CDR3aa: CASSLADGGNTEAFF; v_gene: TRBV7-6; len: 15; j_gene: TRBJ1-1; abundance: -
CDR3aa: CASSEYRGLSTKNIQYF; v_gene: TRBV25-1; len: 17; j_gene: TRBJ2-4; abundance: -
CDR3aa: CSVEDRPSGNSGANVLTF; v_gene: TRBV29-1; len: 18; j_gene: TRBJ2-6; abundance: -
CDR3aa: CASSPRRVSTDTQYF; v_gene: TRBV13; len: 15; j_gene: TRBJ2-3; abundance: -
CDR3aa: CASSGGARTEAFF; v_gene: TRBV10-1; len: 13; j_gene: TRBJ1-1; abundance: -
CDR3aa: CASSRGFFRGNTIYF; v_gene: TRBV28; len: 15; j_gene: TRBJ1-3; abundance: once